The table lists the clone carrying this T cell receptor (beta chain) with a count of one. Its target is unknown. This entry belongs to a study of shared clonotypes between healthy human individuals. Study-level points and caveats: Genetic and exposure-history diversity was limited by the few donors. Blood was the sole source, and tissue repertoires probably differ.

This table comes from immunoSEQ multiplex PCR, and its TCRdb copy is limited to in-frame clones, with some not included. Here the sample spans roughly 510,000 clones, 60% to 80% being singletons. Deletions cut 0 bases from V and 10 bases from J, with 12 bases between. Germline V gene lookup returns CDR1 GTSNPN and CDR2 SVGIG (reference sequence). The CDR3 sequence is 13 residues long. The rearrangement joins TRBV30 to TRBJ1-4; no reliable D call. Specimen: PBMCs. The source of this sequence is a woman aged 40 to 50 in good health. Some clones in this sample may be carry-over from other donors' samples. The CDR3 DNA is TGTGCCTGGAGTGTACTAAATGACGGAAAACTGTTTTTT. Its translation: CAWSVLNDGKLFF.